This T cell receptor (beta chain) is drawn from a study of cytomegalovirus exposure and HLA in healthy donors. Findings and limits, study-wide: Cytomegalovirus status was reportedly diagnosed by the classifier with high specificity and sensitivity.

A multiplex PCR was run with 60 Vbeta primers and 13 Jbeta primers. Profiled with immunoSEQ multiplex PCR; TCRdb holds only in-frame clones, not every one. The table lists fewer than 20,000 clones, about four fifths of them singletons. The CDR3 covers 12 residues. The germline V gene has CDR1 SNHLY and CDR2 FYNNEI. V was cut by 6 bases and J by 7 bases, with 9 bases left in between. Concerning this clone: Its antigen is still unknown.

The sequence derives from a human donor in good health. The sequenced sample was PBMCs. The chain employs TRBV2 and TRBJ2-2; tentative D call: TRBD2 (6 bases). CDR3 residues: CASRREVGELFF. CDR3 in DNA: TGTGCCAGCAGAAGGGAGGTCGGGGAGCTGTTTTTT. The complete variable domain, with remaining parts taken from reference TRBV2 and TRBJ2-2, reads EPEVTQTPSHQVTQMGQEVILRCVPISNHLYFYWYRQILGQKVEFLVSFYNNEISEKSEIFDDQFSVERPDGSNFTLKIRSTKLEDSAMYFCASRREVGELFFGEGSRLTVL.